The rows below give T cell receptor beta chains drawn from one sample of a study of PD-1 blockade in classical Hodgkin lymphoma. Produced via immunoSEQ multiplex PCR; TCRdb's table is partial and in-frame only. The sample consists of thousands of clones, approximately 86% of them appearing once. The sequenced sample was peripheral blood mononuclear cells (PBMCs), obtained before the fourth cycle of nivolumab. The receptors here all came from a human donor with classical Hodgkin lymphoma. Each CDR3 is given with its conserved first and last residue. The order of the fields is V gene, J gene, CDR3 length, CDR3 protein.

v_call: TRBV2; j_call: TRBJ1-6; cdr3_length: 15; cdr3_aa: CASRTGFWVRSPLHF
v_call: TRBV10-3; j_call: TRBJ2-1; cdr3_length: 14; cdr3_aa: CAIKASGSIGEQFF
v_call: TRBV5-1; j_call: TRBJ2-6; cdr3_length: 15; cdr3_aa: CASSGRGDGANVLTF
v_call: TRBV19; j_call: TRBJ2-6; cdr3_length: 17; cdr3_aa: CASHRGRIYSGANVLTF
v_call: TRBV4-1; j_call: TRBJ2-5; cdr3_length: 19; cdr3_aa: CASSQEIANTRRYQETQYF
v_call: TRBV7-9; j_call: TRBJ1-2; cdr3_length: 11; cdr3_aa: CASSLARDYTF
v_call: TRBV19; j_call: TRBJ1-2; cdr3_length: 15; cdr3_aa: CASSSRSGQGYGYTF
v_call: TRBV7-2; j_call: TRBJ1-2; cdr3_length: 14; cdr3_aa: CASSLRRLWGGYTF
v_call: TRBV5-1; j_call: TRBJ2-1; cdr3_length: 15; cdr3_aa: CASSLGDRGLGEQFF
v_call: TRBV29-1; j_call: TRBJ1-3; cdr3_length: 15; cdr3_aa: CSVAGQSFSGNTIYF
v_call: TRBV2; j_call: TRBJ1-2; cdr3_length: 14; cdr3_aa: CASSEEVRPYGYTF
v_call: TRBV9; j_call: TRBJ2-2; cdr3_length: 15; cdr3_aa: CASSVATRDTGELFF
v_call: TRBV7-9; j_call: TRBJ2-1; cdr3_length: 16; cdr3_aa: CASSLGRGTRWNEQFF
v_call: TRBV28; j_call: TRBJ2-5; cdr3_length: 13; cdr3_aa: CASSPAGEETQYF
v_call: TRBV5-5; j_call: TRBJ1-1; cdr3_length: 15; cdr3_aa: CASSLAGTGNTEAFF
v_call: TRBV29-1; j_call: TRBJ2-5; cdr3_length: 13; cdr3_aa: CSDRKTREETQYF
v_call: TRBV5-1; j_call: TRBJ1-1; cdr3_length: 16; cdr3_aa: CASSFSFGQTNTEAFF
v_call: TRBV5-6; j_call: TRBJ2-6; cdr3_length: 16; cdr3_aa: CASSGTGGTGANVLTF
v_call: TRBV5-8; j_call: TRBJ2-1; cdr3_length: 14; cdr3_aa: CASSLYDRNNEQFF
v_call: TRBV11-3; j_call: TRBJ2-3; cdr3_length: 19; cdr3_aa: CASSLGFNEAGYSTDTQYF
v_call: TRBV6-5; j_call: TRBJ1-4; cdr3_length: 16; cdr3_aa: CASSSTYRATNEKLFF
v_call: TRBV5-1; j_call: TRBJ2-6; cdr3_length: 20; cdr3_aa: CASSFGPAGGGKSGANVLTF
v_call: TRBV2; j_call: TRBJ2-5; cdr3_length: 14; cdr3_aa: CASSEGLYGRTQYF
v_call: TRBV5-1; j_call: TRBJ2-3; cdr3_length: 14; cdr3_aa: CASSLSTGTDTQYF
v_call: TRBV11-2; j_call: TRBJ1-5; cdr3_length: 15; cdr3_aa: CASSATGHSNQPQHF
v_call: TRBV7-6; j_call: TRBJ1-1; cdr3_length: 14; cdr3_aa: CASSFGHKNTEAFF